What follows are 16 T cell receptor beta chains derived from one specimen sequenced in a study of regulatory T cells in long-lasting Graves disease. Sample time point: persistent/refractory GD, antithyroid drugs over 5 years with positive TRAb. PBMCs were the source of the RNA used for TCR sequencing. Both iRepertoire HTBI primers and Arm-PCR of CDR3 regions were used to build the TCR beta libraries. TCRdb processed the multiplex PCR reads anew with MiXCR; each CDR3 protein has one entry. The data show around 400,000 distinct CDR3 sequences, roughly 24% seen once. The source material was peripheral blood mononuclear cells (PBMCs), sampled when the disease was refractory, from a patient treated with antithyroid drugs. These receptor sequences come from a woman in her thirties or forties with Graves disease.

Remarks on this clonotype: A much larger clone lies a single base off, so this may be a read error. The chain joins TRBV28 to TRBJ1-6; D ambiguous. CDR1 is MDHEN and CDR2 is SYDVKM in the germline V gene. This CDR3 is built from 12 residues. The CDR3 DNA reads as TGTGCCAGCGGTTTATCCGGCTTCCCCCTCCACTTT. It yields the protein CASGLSGFPLHF.

V usage is TRBV3-1 and J usage is TRBJ1-1, with D hard to call. Between the trimmed V and J ends, which lost 4 bases and 1 base, there was a span of 13 bases. Germline CDR1 and CDR2: LGHDT and YNNKEL (reference sequence). The CDR3 spans 15 residues. CDR3 in amino acids: CASSPTSGGNTEAFF. CDR3 bases: TGTGCCAGCAGCCCGACCTCAGGAGGGAACACTGAAGCTTTCTTT.

This chain links TRBV6-1 with TRBJ2-2; no firm D call. In germline, CDR1 is MNHNS, CDR2 SASEGT. The CDR3 is made up of 13 amino acids. V was shortened by 6 bases and J by 7 bases, with 12 bases between the two germline ends. CDR3 nucleotide sequence: TGTGCCAGCAGCCCGCGCTTTATCGGGGAGCTGTTTTTT. Translation gives CASSPRFIGELFF.

This clonotype was observed at least ten times. The chain joins TRBV27 to TRBJ1-2; possible D gene TRBD1, 5 bases. Germline CDR1 reads MNHEY; CDR2 reads SMNVEV (reference sequence). Trimming pared 3 bases from V and 6 bases from J, leaving 17 bases between. The CDR3 spans 15 residues. Here the CDR3 reads CASSFSGLVSNGYTF. In DNA, the CDR3 is TGTGCCAGCAGTTTTTCAGGGCTAGTGAGTAATGGCTACACCTTC.

On this clonotype: The CDR3 carries no conserved terminal phenylalanine or tryptophan, so it likely arises from a read error. J is TRBJ1-6 and V is TRBV15; TRBD1 matches 10 bases. Germline V gene sequence: CDR1 LNHNV, CDR2 YYDKDF (reference sequence). The CDR3 consists of 16 residues. V gave up 3 bases and J gave up 8 bases; unmatched junction bases: 7. CDR3 in DNA: TGTGCCACCAGCAGTTCATACGGGACAGGGGATTCACCCCTCCACCTT. Translated, it gives CATSSSYGTGDSPLHL.

This clonotype was found a few times. The J gene is TRBJ2-6, the V gene TRBV29-1; D remains ambiguous. In germline, CDR1 is SQVTM, CDR2 ANQGSEA. V gave up 3 bases and J gave up 0 bases, with 6 bases separating them. The CDR3 totals 14 residues. Here the CDR3 DNA reads TGCAGCGTTGAGGAGTTCTCTGGGGCCAACGTCCTGACTTTC. This encodes CSVEEFSGANVLTF.

This clonotype was counted ten times or more. This sequence joins TRBV12-3 or TRBV12-4 and TRBJ1-1; D unclear. The V end lost 8 bases, the J end lost 2 bases, and 12 bases lay between the germline ends. The CDR3 spans 13 residues. The CDR3 sequence is CASSPTPNTEAFF. CDR3 sequence (DNA): TGTGCCAGCTCACCAACACCAAACACTGAAGCTTTCTTT.

The V call is TRBV10-3, the J call TRBJ2-7, with 8 positions matching TRBD2. Germline CDR1 reads ENHRY; CDR2 reads SYGVKD. The CDR3 contains 16 residues. J was trimmed by 5 bases and V by 4 bases; bases with no gene match: 13. The CDR3 protein is CAISATGGGLSDEQYF. The CDR3 nucleotides are TGTGCCATCAGTGCGACGGGGGGGGGCTTATCGGACGAGCAGTACTTC.

The chain couples TRBV7-9 to TRBJ2-2, with D possibly being TRBD1 or TRBD2 (5 bases each). From germline, CDR1 is SEHNR and CDR2 FQNEAQ (reference sequence). CDR3 length: 15 residues. Trimming shortened V by 5 bases and J by 10 bases, and 20 bases separated the two germline ends. The CDR3 region is CASSPRDLANSELFF. Written as DNA, the CDR3 is TGTGCCAGCAGCCCTCGGGACCTCGCAAACTCGGAGCTGTTTTTT.

This clonotype appeared many times. The CDR3 sequence is CASQARDGYTF. The CDR3 DNA reads as TGTGCCAGTCAGGCCCGCGATGGCTACACCTTC. The chain has TRBV6-1 and TRBJ1-2; D unclear. The CDR3 totals 11 residues. Germline CDR1 and CDR2: MNHNS and SASEGT. The V and J ends lost 9 bases and 6 bases respectively, with 11 bases between them.

The chain has TRBV2 and TRBJ2-3; D unresolved. CDR1 is SNHLY and CDR2 is FYNNEI in the germline V gene. The V end was cut by 7 bases, the J end by 1 base, with 12 bases between. The length of the CDR3 is 14 residues. CDR3 protein: CASKGLTGTDTQYF. The CDR3 DNA reads TGTGCCAGCAAAGGCCTCACAGGCACAGATACGCAGTATTTT.

The V call is TRBV9, the J call TRBJ1-2; D ambiguous. The V gene's germline CDR1 is SGDLS and CDR2 YYNGEE. The CDR3 contains 15 residues. Trimming removed 3 bases at V and 0 bases at J, with 12 bases between. CDR3: CASSAQSPTNYGYTF. CDR3 sequence (DNA): TGTGCCAGCAGCGCCCAGAGCCCAACTAACTATGGCTACACCTTC.

This clonotype was found a few times. V is TRBV5-6 and J is TRBJ1-2, with a tentative D call TRBD1 (5 bases). V was clipped by 1 base and J by 3 bases, with 22 bases between them. CDR1 SGHDT and CDR2 YYEEEE come from the germline V gene. The CDR3 spans 18 residues. The CDR3 loop reads CASSLLSPSSRGDYGYTF. CDR3 DNA: TGTGCCAGCAGCTTGTTATCCCCCAGCAGCAGAGGGGACTATGGCTACACCTTC. The whole variable domain, remainder taken from reference TRBV5-6 and TRBJ1-2, is DAGVTQSPTHLIKTRGQQVTLRCSPKSGHDTVSWYQQALGQGPQFIFQYYEEEERQRGNFPDRFSGHQFPNYSSELNVNALLLGDSALYLCASSLLSPSSRGDYGYTFGSGTRLTVV.

The J gene is TRBJ2-5, the V gene TRBV9, with D perhaps assigned TRBD1 or TRBD2 (5 bases each). Germline V CDR1 and CDR2: SGDLS, YYNGEE. The CDR3 is 15 amino acids. V gave up 1 base and J gave up 1 base, with 11 bases separating them. The chain's CDR3 is CASSVREGTQETQYF. CDR3 nucleotides: TGTGCCAGCAGCGTACGAGAGGGGACCCAAGAGACCCAGTACTTC.

This chain links TRBV5-6 with TRBJ2-7, with D unclear. The CDR3 length is 15 residues. Trimming pared 2 bases from V and 6 bases from J, leaving 18 bases between. Germline V gene sequence: CDR1 SGHDT, CDR2 YYEEEE. DNA for the CDR3: TGTGCCAGCAGCTTTTGGACGCAGGTCGGCTCCGAGCAGTACTTC. This codes for CASSFWTQVGSEQYF.

This chain links TRBV10-3 with TRBJ2-7, with 11 positions matching TRBD1. The V and J ends lost 2 bases and 5 bases, in that order; junction bases with no gene match: 2. CDR1 is ENHRY and CDR2 is SYGVKD in the germline V gene. This CDR3 comprises 14 residues. The CDR3 DNA follows: TGTGCCATCAGTGAGAGGGGACAGGGGGACGAGCAGTACTTC. Protein sequence: CAISERGQGDEQYF.